This T cell receptor beta chain was profiled in a study of CXCR3-negative and CXCR3-positive naive CD8 T cells. CDR3 size: 14 residues. Germline loops: CDR1 SGHKS, CDR2 YYEKEE (reference sequence). Concerning this clonotype: Antigen: not known.

General study results and limits: Higher TRB CDR3 hydrophobicity marked CXCR3-positive naive cells relative to CXCR3-negative naive cells.

The method, 5' RACE with UMI labels, was used to prepare the TRB cDNA libraries. TCRdb re-called the 5' RACE reads; one entry per CDR3 protein, DNA not given. The sample data list over 100,000 distinct CDR3 sequences. Specimen: naive CXCR3- CD8+ T cells from blood. Subset defined: CD45RO-CCR7+CD27+CD95- naive CD8+ T cells lacking CXCR3 (TNR3-). The source is a human donor in good health. Some clones in this sample may be carry-over from other donors' samples. The rearrangement uses TRBV5-5 and TRBJ1-5. The chain's CDR3 is CASSSDRNNQPQHF.